This is a list of T cell receptor beta chains from one sample in a study of T-cell reconstitution after alpha-beta-depleted transplantation in children. TCRdb re-analysed the PCR reads in MiXCR, keeping a single row per CDR3 protein. The repertoire has roughly 610,000 distinct CDR3 sequences, about 10% of them found once; the top ten carry about 4%. Sequencing used PBMCs from the stem cell graft donor, obtained from the stem cell graft. The receptors stem from a human donor who donated a stem cell graft to a child with acute myeloid leukemia. Each CDR3 is given with its conserved first and last residue. The order of the fields is CDR3 DNA, CDR3 protein, J gene, V gene, clone size, D gene. D genes are given only for firm matches. Rows give clone size only sometimes, using once, few, many, or a class for an expanded clone.

TGCAGTGCTAGAACCTTAGCGGGAGGGCTCACAGATACGCAGTATTTT,CSARTLAGGLTDTQYF,TRBJ2-3,TRBV20-1,NA,TRBD2
TGCGCCAGCAGTTCCGCGGGAGATACCCAAGAGACCCAGTACTTC,CASSSAGDTQETQYF,TRBJ2-5,TRBV5-1,few,TRBD2
TGTGCCAGCAGTCCACAGGGGAAGGGTGGCTACACCTTC,CASSPQGKGGYTF,TRBJ1-2,TRBV27,many,TRBD1
TGTGCCAGCAGACCCCGGACAGGGGCGTCCACAGATACGCAGTATTTT,CASRPRTGASTDTQYF,TRBJ2-3,TRBV6-1,few,TRBD1
TGTGCCACCTCCCAGGGATCCCAAAACATTCAGTACTTC,CATSQGSQNIQYF,TRBJ2-4,TRBV24-1,NA,NA
TGCAGTGCCAACCGGGGGTACCAAGAGACCCAGTACTTC,CSANRGYQETQYF,TRBJ2-5,TRBV20-1,many,NA
TGCAGTGACTCACTAGCGGGTCCCCCCTACGAGCAGTACTTC,CSDSLAGPPYEQYF,TRBJ2-7,TRBV20-1,many,TRBD2
TGTGCCAGCAGTAGGGGCAGCCTAGCCAAAAACATTCAGTACTTC,CASSRGSLAKNIQYF,TRBJ2-4,TRBV28,few,NA
TGCAGTGCTCCGGGACAGGGGGCAGAAAAGTACTTC,CSAPGQGAEKYF,TRBJ2-7,TRBV20-1,few,TRBD1
TGTGCCAGCAGCTCCCAAGAAGGGACAAATCAGTACTTC,CASSSQEGTNQYF,TRBJ2-4,TRBV7-6,few,NA
TGCGCCAGCGCAGTAAGGGACCTCCACGAGCAGTACTTC,CASAVRDLHEQYF,TRBJ2-7,TRBV5-1,NA,NA
TGCGCCAGCAGCCAAGTTCATCTAGAGGGTAGCAATGAGCAGTTCTTC,CASSQVHLEGSNEQFF,TRBJ2-1,TRBV4-1,NA,NA
TGTGCCACCAGTGACAGTCGACAGGGCAACACTGAAGCTTTCTTT,CATSDSRQGNTEAFF,TRBJ1-1,TRBV24-1,few,TRBD1
TGCAGTGCTAGAGATTCTGGCAGGAGCTACGAGCAGTACTTC,CSARDSGRSYEQYF,TRBJ2-7,TRBV20-1,few,NA
TGTGCCAGCAGTCCACGCCCAGGATATAATTCACCCCTCCACTTT,CASSPRPGYNSPLHF,TRBJ1-6,TRBV6-2/TRBV6-3,many,NA
TGTGCCAGCGAGGAAATTCGGACCCTCCACTTT,CASEEIRTLHF,TRBJ1-6,TRBV7-9,NA,NA
TGTGCCAGCAGATCAGACAGAGGGGGAACCTACGAGCAGTACTTC,CASRSDRGGTYEQYF,TRBJ2-7,TRBV6-2/TRBV6-3,NA,NA
TGTGCCAGCAGCTGGTCTATTCCAGGGGCGAAAGAGACCCAGTACTTC,CASSWSIPGAKETQYF,TRBJ2-5,TRBV5-5,few,NA
TGTGCCAGCAGGACCAACAGGGGCGACGAGCAGTACTTC,CASRTNRGDEQYF,TRBJ2-7,TRBV27,few,TRBD1
TGTGCCAGCAGCCCGTCCCGGGTGTCCGGGGAGCTGTTTTTT,CASSPSRVSGELFF,TRBJ2-2,TRBV7-2,NA,NA
TGTGCCAGCAGCCAAGTGCAGCGGGGGTCCGGGGGTGAGCAGTTCTTC,CASSQVQRGSGGEQFF,TRBJ2-1,TRBV3-1,many,TRBD2
TGTGCCAGCATACAACTAGCGGGAAGATACTACGAGCAGTACTTC,CASIQLAGRYYEQYF,TRBJ2-7,TRBV27,few,TRBD2
TGTGCCAGCAGTTCCGACAGATCCTACAATGAGCAGTTCTTC,CASSSDRSYNEQFF,TRBJ2-1,TRBV25-1,many,NA
TGTGCCAGCAGCTTAGTGAGTATAGAGCAGTACTTC,CASSLVSIEQYF,TRBJ2-7,TRBV7-2,few,NA
TGCAGCGTTGTAGGGGGAGGGATGATAGAGACCCAGTACTTC,CSVVGGGMIETQYF,TRBJ2-5,TRBV29-1,NA,NA
TGTGCCATAAGGGCGCAGCCGATTTTGTCTGGGGCCAACGTCCTGACTTTC,CAIRAQPILSGANVLTF,TRBJ2-6,TRBV10-3,few,NA
TGCAGTGCCAGAAGCCTAGCTCCAGGAATGATTCAGTACTTC,CSARSLAPGMIQYF,TRBJ2-4,TRBV20-1,NA,NA
TGCAGTGGACGACTAGGTGGGGGAGAGCAGTACTTC,CSGRLGGGEQYF,TRBJ2-7,TRBV20-1,NA,NA